The 30 T cell receptor beta chains reported below all come from one sample, sequenced in a study of OX40 agonist ivuxolimab in advanced cancers. Sequenced by immunoSEQ multiplex PCR; TCRdb stores in-frame clones only, minus some. The sample lists around 74,000 clones; approximately 80% were seen once. Source: CD4+ or CD8+ T cells sorted from blood, taken in a trial of the OX40 agonist ivuxolimab. The origin of the receptors is an adult with an advanced solid tumor such as melanoma, head and neck, liver or kidney cancer.

This clone has more than one count but fewer than ten. The chain carries TRBV7-2 and TRBJ2-1; TRBD2 is a possible D gene (6 bases). The germline CDR1 and CDR2 sequences are SGHTA and FQGNSA. V was shortened by 6 bases and J by 2 bases, with 14 bases between the two germline ends. This CDR3 has 15 amino acids. The CDR3 sequence is CASRRLANPYNEQFF. CDR3 DNA: TGTGCCAGCAGGCGGCTAGCGAATCCCTACAATGAGCAGTTCTTC. Supplemented by reference TRBV7-2 and TRBJ2-1, the full variable domain reads GAGVSQSPSNKVTEKGKDVELRCDPISGHTALYWYRQSLGQGLEFLIYFQGNSAPDKSGLPSDRFSAERTGGSVSTLTIQRTQQEDSAVYLCASRRLANPYNEQFFGPGTRLTVL.

This clone was observed once. The V call is TRBV19, the J call TRBJ2-1, with 11 bases that match TRBD2. Per germline, CDR1 LNHDA and CDR2 SQIVND (reference sequence). V lost 6 bases to trimming and J lost 4 bases; unmatched junction nucleotides: 11. The CDR3 contains 17 residues. CDR3: CASRGQGLAGGYNEQFF. The CDR3 region has the DNA TGTGCCAGTAGGGGTCAGGGGCTAGCGGGAGGATACAATGAGCAGTTCTTC.

Here the CDR3 DNA reads TGTGCCAGCAGCTCCCCGGGACTAGCGGTAAATGAGCAGTTCTTC. It codes for CASSSPGLAVNEQFF. The chain joins TRBV7-9 to TRBJ2-1; 11 bases align to TRBD2. This CDR3 contains 15 residues. Germline trimming cut 4 bases from V and 7 bases from J; bases unmatched to any gene: 6. CDR1 is SEHNR and CDR2 is FQNEAQ in the germline V gene (reference sequence).

The sample holds one count of this clone. The rearrangement links TRBV11-2 to TRBJ2-7, with D hard to call. V was trimmed by 1 base and J by 3 bases, leaving 7 bases between them. The CDR3 totals 13 residues. Germline CDR1 and CDR2: SGHAT and FQNNGV. The CDR3 loop is CASSLGRNYEQYF. CDR3 in DNA: TGTGCCAGCAGCTTAGGCAGAAACTACGAGCAGTACTTC.

The chain recombines TRBV9 with TRBJ2-5; the D gene is possibly TRBD1 (6 bases). The germline gives CDR1 SGDLS, CDR2 YYNGEE. V lost 0 bases and J 2 bases, leaving 11 bases between the germline ends. This CDR3 region has 15 residues. In nucleotides, the CDR3 is TGTGCCAGCAGCGTAGTTGGGACACCTCAAGAGACCCAGTACTTC. This translates into CASSVVGTPQETQYF.

The sample holds a few counts of this clone. The V call is TRBV27, the J call TRBJ1-6; D perhaps matches TRBD1 (5 bases). CDR3 length: 15 amino acids. V shed 5 bases and J shed 4 bases, with 12 bases lying between them. Germline V CDR1 and CDR2: MNHEY, SMNVEV (reference sequence). This chain's CDR3 is CASSRRDGYNSPLHF. CDR3 DNA sequence: TGTGCCAGCAGTCGCCGGGACGGATATAATTCACCCCTCCACTTT.

The genes are TRBV5-1 and TRBJ1-2, with TRBD1 as a possible D gene (5 bases). Germline lookup yields CDR1 SGHRS and CDR2 YFSETQ. Trimming stripped 3 bases from V and 2 bases from J, with 11 bases between. The CDR3 sequence is 14 residues long. DNA for the CDR3: TGCGCCAGCAGCTCCCTGACAGTGAACTATGGCTACACCTTC. Its translation: CASSSLTVNYGYTF.

The chain couples TRBV28 to TRBJ2-6, with TRBD1 as a possible D gene (8 bases). Germline V lookup: CDR1 MDHEN, CDR2 SYDVKM. The CDR3 has 17 residues. V lost 5 bases, J lost 1 base, and 15 bases lay in between. DNA for the CDR3: TGTGCCAGCAGTACCACAGGGGGGGTTTCTGGGGCCAACGTCCTGACTTTC. Its protein is CASSTTGGVSGANVLTF.

The chain joins TRBV5-1 to TRBJ2-6; D not certain. V was trimmed by 1 base and J by 0 bases, leaving 8 bases between them. Germline V lookup: CDR1 SGHRS, CDR2 YFSETQ. The CDR3 has 16 amino acids. The CDR3 DNA sequence: TGCGCCAGCAGCTTGTTGTCTGGCTCTGGGGCCAACGTCCTGACTTTC. Its translation is CASSLLSGSGANVLTF.

This clone was seen more than once but under ten times. The chain combines TRBV5-1 with TRBJ1-3; 8 bases are shared with TRBD1. Germline V CDR1 and CDR2: SGHRS, YFSETQ. The CDR3 spans 15 residues. The trim removed 2 bases at V and 3 bases at J, leaving 4 bases unmatched. CDR3 coding DNA: TGCGCCAGCAGCTTTCAGGGGGCGGATGGAAACACCATATATTTT. Amino acids: CASSFQGADGNTIYF. Together with reference TRBV5-1 and TRBJ1-3, the CDR3 gives the full variable domain: KAGVTQTPRYLIKTRGQQVTLSCSPISGHRSVSWYQQTPGQGLQFLFEYFSETQRNKGNFPGRFSGRQFSNSRSEMNVSTLELGDSALYLCASSFQGADGNTIYFGEGSWLTVV.

This clone was detected a few times. The J gene is TRBJ2-1, the V gene TRBV5-6; D tentatively reads TRBD1 or TRBD2 (6 bases each). Germline-derived CDR1 and CDR2 are SGHDT and YYEEEE. Trimming took off 3 bases at V and 10 bases at J, with 17 bases between the two ends. This CDR3 contains 14 residues. CDR3 residues: CASSWGLATGEQFF. CDR3 nucleotide sequence: TGTGCCAGCAGCTGGGGGCTAGCGACGGGGGAGCAGTTCTTC. Together with reference TRBV5-6 and TRBJ2-1, the CDR3 gives the full variable domain: DAGVTQSPTHLIKTRGQQVTLRCSPKSGHDTVSWYQQALGQGPQFIFQYYEEEERQRGNFPDRFSGHQFPNYSSELNVNALLLGDSALYLCASSWGLATGEQFFGPGTRLTVL.

This sequence joins TRBV11-2 and TRBJ2-3, with 7 bases matching TRBD2. The germline V gene encodes CDR1 SGHAT and CDR2 FQNNGV. The CDR3 is 17 amino acids. Trimming at V came to 1 base and at J to 0 bases, leaving 7 bases not matched to a gene. In DNA, the CDR3 is TGTGCCAGCAGCTTAGTAGCGTCTAGCGGTAGCACAGATACGCAGTATTTT. This codes for CASSLVASSGSTDTQYF.

The rearrangement uses TRBV28 and TRBJ1-4, with D possibly TRBD1 on 6 matching bases. The germline V gene encodes CDR1 MDHEN and CDR2 SYDVKM. This CDR3 contains 17 residues. V shed 5 bases and J shed 5 bases, with 21 bases lying between them. For the CDR3, the DNA is TGTGCCAGCAGTCTAGGGGGGGCGGGCCTTTGGAATGAAAAACTGTTTTTT. It yields the protein CASSLGGAGLWNEKLFF.

The chain carries TRBV7-2 and TRBJ2-5, with TRBD2 matching over 9 bases. CDR1 is SGHTA and CDR2 is FQGNSA in the germline V gene. The ends lost 0 bases at V and 3 bases at J; junction bases unmatched: 14. The CDR3 runs 19 residues. Written as DNA, the CDR3 is TGTGCCAGCAGCTTAGCGTCCACGCGGGAGGGCCGATCCAAAGAGACCCAGTACTTC. Encoded protein: CASSLASTREGRSKETQYF.

The chain recombines TRBV4-3 with TRBJ1-6; D perhaps matches TRBD1 (5 bases). V dropped 0 bases and J dropped 9 bases, with 15 bases sitting between them. This CDR3 region has 16 residues. CDR1 and CDR2 from the germline V gene are LGHNA and YSLEER. The CDR3 spells CASSQDPQGDSSPLHF. CDR3 nucleotide sequence: TGCGCCAGCAGCCAAGACCCCCAGGGAGATAGTTCACCCCTCCACTTT.

The CDR3 nucleotides are TGTGCCAGCAGTTACTTGGGGACTAAAGACACCGGGGAGCTGTTTTTT. Its protein is CASSYLGTKDTGELFF. V is TRBV6-5 and J is TRBJ2-2; 7 bases match TRBD2. The germline CDR1 and CDR2 sequences are MNHEY and SVGAGI. This CDR3 is 16 amino acids long. The V segment lost 1 base and the J segment 3 bases; nucleotides outside the gene matches: 5.

V is TRBV7-2 and J is TRBJ2-3; D gene uncertain. Trimming took off 5 bases at V and 0 bases at J, with 3 bases between the two ends. CDR3 length equals 12 residues. Germline values: CDR1 SGHTA, CDR2 FQGNSA. The chain's CDR3 is CASSPSTDTQYF. The CDR3 DNA reads TGTGCCAGCAGCCCTAGCACAGATACGCAGTATTTT.

This clone has only a few counts. This sequence joins TRBV6-5 and TRBJ2-3, with a possible D match to TRBD1 (6 bases). Germline V gives CDR1 MNHEY, CDR2 SVGAGI. V lost 4 bases, J lost 0 bases, and 14 bases lay in between. The CDR3 is 16 amino acids. In DNA form, the CDR3 reads TGTGCCAGCAGTTCCCATTGGACAGTTAGCACAGATACGCAGTATTTT. Encoded protein: CASSSHWTVSTDTQYF.

This clone was counted only a few times. The chain couples TRBV15 to TRBJ1-4; no reliable D call. The germline V and J ends were trimmed by 2 bases and 0 bases, with 10 bases remaining between them. This CDR3 spans 16 amino acids. CDR1 is LNHNV and CDR2 is YYDKDF in the germline V gene (reference sequence). The CDR3: CATSRSPRSTNEKLFF. For the CDR3, the DNA is TGTGCCACCAGCAGATCTCCCAGGTCAACTAATGAAAAACTGTTTTTT.

The rearrangement uses TRBV5-6 and TRBJ1-2; 8 bases are shared with TRBD1. Germline V gene lookup returns CDR1 SGHDT and CDR2 YYEEEE. The CDR3 contains 14 residues. J lost 4 bases, V lost 5 bases, and 7 bases had no gene match. The CDR3 loop reads CASRLTGGSYGYTF. In nucleotides, the CDR3 is TGTGCCAGCAGACTCACAGGGGGTAGCTATGGCTACACCTTC.

The chain joins TRBV7-3 to TRBJ2-7, with a tentative D call TRBD2 (6 bases). Germline CDR1 SGHTA, CDR2 FQGTGA. This CDR3 spans 13 amino acids. Trimming cost V 3 bases and J 5 bases, with 11 bases left between them. The CDR3 sequence: CASSFGSSDEQYF. CDR3 sequence (DNA): TGTGCCAGCAGCTTCGGGTCTAGCGACGAGCAGTACTTC.

The chain has TRBV4-2 and TRBJ2-3, with 11 bases identical to TRBD2. This CDR3 comprises 16 residues. The V gene end was trimmed by 1 base and the J gene end by 3 bases; junction bases not matched to a gene: 3. The germline CDR1 and CDR2 sequences are LGHNA and YNFKEQ. This chain's CDR3 is CASSQAGTSGTDTQYF. CDR3 nucleotides: TGTGCCAGCAGCCAAGCGGGGACTAGCGGTACAGATACGCAGTATTTT.

The rearrangement joins TRBV14 to TRBJ2-3, with 11 bases identical to TRBD2. V dropped 5 bases and J dropped 6; count of bases not matched to a gene: 7. This CDR3 has 15 amino acids. CDR1 is SGHDN and CDR2 is FVKESK in the germline V gene. CDR3 amino acids: CASSVLAGAPDTQYF. As DNA, the CDR3 is TGTGCCAGCAGCGTACTAGCGGGAGCTCCGGATACGCAGTATTTT.

In this sample, this clone turned up a few times. V is TRBV7-2 and J is TRBJ2-1; TRBD2 aligns across 7 bases. Germline-derived CDR1 and CDR2 are SGHTA and FQGNSA. V was pared by 2 bases and J by 2 bases, with 3 bases of the junction left unmatched. The CDR3 length is 15 residues. The CDR3 DNA reads as TGTGCCAGCAGCTTACATAGCGGGCCCTACAATGAGCAGTTCTTC. Its protein is CASSLHSGPYNEQFF.

V and J are TRBV19 and TRBJ2-5, with 8 bases aligning to TRBD1. This CDR3 region has 13 residues. Germline V gives CDR1 LNHDA, CDR2 SQIVND (reference sequence). V shed 7 bases, J shed 4 bases, and the junction held 5 bases outside the gene matches. The CDR3 DNA sequence: TGTGCCAGTAACCGTGGACAGGGAGAGACCCAGTACTTC. This gives the protein CASNRGQGETQYF.

This chain connects TRBV7-6 to TRBJ1-1; tentatively, D is TRBD1 (5 bases). The CDR3 contains 14 residues. Germline CDR1 SGHVS, CDR2 FNYEAQ. Trimming pared 5 bases from V and 5 bases from J, leaving 15 bases between. The CDR3 DNA follows: TGTGCCAGCAGCAGGGACTACCCTGGGACTGAAGCTTTCTTT. Amino acid sequence: CASSRDYPGTEAFF.

The V and J genes are TRBV4-1 and TRBJ2-6, with D hard to call. The germline V gene encodes CDR1 MGHRA and CDR2 YSYEKL. This CDR3 comprises 18 residues. V shed 1 base and J shed 0 bases, with 13 bases lying between them. The CDR3, as DNA: TGCGCCAGCAGCCAAGGACAAGGGTCACTCTCTGGGGCCAACGTCCTGACTTTC. Residues: CASSQGQGSLSGANVLTF.

The genes are TRBV4-3 and TRBJ1-6; 9 bases align to TRBD1. The CDR3 length is 16 residues. CDR1 is LGHNA and CDR2 is YSLEER in the germline V gene. Germline trimming cut 2 bases from V and 10 bases from J; bases unmatched to any gene: 9. This chain's CDR3 is CASSQTHRGHMSPLHF. CDR3 nucleotides: TGCGCCAGCAGCCAAACACACAGGGGGCACATGTCACCCCTCCACTTT.

The rearrangement joins TRBV18 to TRBJ1-1; D is undetermined. The CDR3 is made up of 13 amino acids. CDR1 is KGHSH and CDR2 is LQKENI in the germline V gene. V lost 0 bases, J lost 1 base, and 3 bases lay in between. This CDR3 reads CASSPPGNTEAFF. DNA of the CDR3: TGTGCCAGCTCACCACCAGGGAACACTGAAGCTTTCTTT.

The J gene is TRBJ1-3, the V gene TRBV18; D might be TRBD1 (6 bases). Germline V gene sequence: CDR1 KGHSH, CDR2 LQKENI. The CDR3 length is 16 residues. V was cut by 2 bases and J by 0 bases, with 11 bases left in between. CDR3 coding DNA: TGTGCCAGCTCACCAGACAGGATGCTCTCTGGAAACACCATATATTTT. Its translation is CASSPDRMLSGNTIYF. The full variable domain, its missing parts supplied by reference TRBV18 and TRBJ1-3, is NAGVMQNPRHLVRRRGQEARLRCSPMKGHSHVYWYRQLPEEGLKFMVYLQKENIIDESGMPKERFSAEFPKEGPSILRIQQVVRGDSAAYFCASSPDRMLSGNTIYFGEGSWLTVV.